The 31 T cell receptor beta chains below all came from one sample that was sequenced in a study of shared clonotypes between healthy human individuals (dated by TCRdb to about 2020). The library was made by the immunoSEQ multiplex PCR assay. The table comes from immuneACCESS by way of TCRdb, which keeps in-frame sequences with V and J called. Part of the clones is missing from these tables; in studies checked, under half for an unresolved V gene and the rest for unknown reasons. This sample lists millions of clones; roughly 96% were detected once. Of the sample, 0.13% is held by the ten largest clones. Sequencing was carried out using naive CD4+ T cells sorted from blood. The sample's cell subset or site label, decoded: CD45RA+ positively selected. These TCRs come from a young man in good health.

The genes are TRBV7-8 and TRBJ2-7, with a possible D match to TRBD2 (6 bases). The V and J ends lost 4 bases and 2 bases respectively, with 12 bases between them. The CDR3 runs to 14 residues. Germline lookup yields CDR1 SGHVS and CDR2 FQNEAQ. CDR3 loop: CASSYDSGTYEQYF. CDR3 sequence (DNA): TGTGCCAGCAGCTACGATAGCGGTACCTACGAGCAGTACTTC.

V gene TRBV2 combines with J gene TRBJ1-4; 7 nucleotides agree with TRBD1. Germline CDR1 reads SNHLY; CDR2 reads FYNNEI. Trimming removed 6 bases from V and 15 bases from J; junction bases left unmatched: 10. The CDR3 is 12 amino acids. DNA of the CDR3: TGTGCCAGCAGAGAGGGGGCCTCTCCAGTGTTTTTT. Protein: CASREGASPVFF.

The chain has TRBV30 and TRBJ2-5, with 8 bases identical to TRBD2. Germline V gives CDR1 GTSNPN, CDR2 SVGIG (reference sequence). This CDR3 has 13 amino acids. Unmatched junction bases numbered 5, after V lost 1 base and J lost 7 bases. The CDR3 loop is CAWSDSGGGTQYF. CDR3 DNA: TGTGCCTGGAGTGACAGCGGGGGTGGGACCCAGTACTTC.

The chain joins TRBV5-1 to TRBJ1-2, with D possibly TRBD1 on 6 matching bases. Per germline, CDR1 SGHRS and CDR2 YFSETQ. Trimming left V 4 bases short and J 2 bases short, with 12 bases between. This CDR3 region has 14 residues. DNA of the CDR3: TGCGCCAGCAGCAACACTACAGGGAACTATGGCTACACCTTC. Its protein product is CASSNTTGNYGYTF.

The chain combines TRBV27 with TRBJ2-2, with 13 nucleotides matching TRBD2. With V trimmed by 8 bases and J by 8 bases, 11 bases remained unmatched. From germline, CDR1 is MNHEY and CDR2 SMNVEV (reference sequence). This CDR3 contains 16 residues. The CDR3 DNA is TGTGCCAGCTGCCCCGGACTAGCGGGAGTATCAGGGGAGCTGTTTTTT. It specifies CASCPGLAGVSGELFF.

The chain links TRBV5-1 to TRBJ2-3; TRBD1 is a possible D gene (5 bases). The germline V gene has CDR1 SGHRS and CDR2 YFSETQ. Trimming took off 4 bases at V and 2 bases at J, with 17 bases between the two ends. This CDR3 spans 16 amino acids. CDR3 protein: CASSPRQFSFTDTQYF. The CDR3 DNA is TGCGCCAGCAGCCCGCGACAGTTTTCATTCACAGATACGCAGTATTTT.

CDR3 region: CASSGQGAIADTQYF. In DNA form, the CDR3 reads TGTGCCAGCAGTGGACAGGGGGCTATCGCAGATACGCAGTATTTT. The chain carries TRBV6-1 and TRBJ2-3; 10 nucleotides align to TRBD1. V gave up 4 bases and J gave up 4 bases; unmatched junction bases: 5. The germline gives CDR1 MNHNS, CDR2 SASEGT. CDR3 size: 15 residues.

The rearrangement joins TRBV10-3 to TRBJ2-5; D not resolved. The CDR3 runs 13 residues. Germline CDR1 is ENHRY and CDR2 is SYGVKD. Trimming stripped 6 bases from V and 5 bases from J, with 13 bases between. CDR3 in DNA: TGTGCCATCAGAGCCGGGCCTGTGGAGACCCAGTACTTC. This gives the protein CAIRAGPVETQYF.

V usage is TRBV10-3 and J usage is TRBJ1-4; a weak D match, TRBD1 (6 bases). Trimming stripped 3 bases from V and 0 bases from J, with 8 bases between. Germline-derived CDR1 and CDR2 are ENHRY and SYGVKD. This CDR3 spans 15 amino acids. The CDR3 is CAISDRGTTNEKLFF. CDR3 nucleotide sequence: TGTGCCATCAGTGACAGGGGAACAACTAATGAAAAACTGTTTTTT.

The V gene is TRBV5-1, the J gene TRBJ1-6, with D perhaps matching TRBD1 (6 bases). CDR1 and CDR2 from the germline V gene are SGHRS and YFSETQ. The V gene lost 4 bases and the J gene lost 9 bases, with 20 bases spanning the gap. This CDR3 is built from 16 residues. The CDR3 reads CASSQIRQDRGSPLHF. The CDR3 bases are TGCGCCAGCAGCCAAATTCGACAGGACAGAGGTTCACCCCTCCACTTT.

J is TRBJ2-1 and V is TRBV11-3, with D perhaps TRBD2 (7 bases). This CDR3 has 15 residues. V dropped 0 bases and J dropped 2 bases, with 8 bases sitting between them. From germline, CDR1 is SGHNT and CDR2 YENEEA. The chain's CDR3 is CASSLDGGPYNEQFF. The CDR3 nucleotides read TGTGCCAGCAGCTTAGACGGGGGGCCCTACAATGAGCAGTTCTTC.

This sequence joins TRBV6-6 and TRBJ1-1; 7 positions match TRBD1. Per germline, CDR1 MNHNY and CDR2 SVGAGI (reference sequence). The CDR3 has 16 amino acids. J lost 1 base, V lost 7 bases, and 12 bases had no gene match. CDR3 coding DNA: TGTGCCAGCACTCAAGGGGGCTCCTTTAGGAACACTGAAGCTTTCTTT. Translated, it gives CASTQGGSFRNTEAFF.

This chain uses TRBV19 with TRBJ1-2, with TRBD1 as a possible D gene (6 bases). CDR3 length equals 14 residues. Trimming stripped 3 bases from V and 6 bases from J, with 14 bases between. Germline CDR1 and CDR2: LNHDA and SQIVND (reference sequence). Here the CDR3 DNA reads TGTGCCAGTAGTATGTTGCAGGGGCTCGATGGCTACACCTTC. Translated: CASSMLQGLDGYTF.

J is TRBJ1-4 and V is TRBV7-9; weak D call: TRBD1 (5 bases). This CDR3 spans 15 amino acids. The V gene's germline CDR1 is SEHNR and CDR2 FQNEAQ (reference sequence). V was trimmed by 3 bases and J by 3 bases, leaving 11 bases between them. The CDR3 nucleotides read TGTGCCAGCAGCTTTGGGGACGGACCTAATGAAAAACTGTTTTTT. Encoded protein: CASSFGDGPNEKLFF.

The chain combines TRBV6-6 with TRBJ1-1; unclear D gene. The germline V gene has CDR1 MNHNY and CDR2 SVGAGI (reference sequence). The CDR3 has 12 amino acids. V lost 5 bases to trimming and J lost 4 bases, with 8 bases between them. The CDR3 DNA is TGTGCCAGCAGTACCGGGATCACTGAAGCTTTCTTT. Its protein product is CASSTGITEAFF.

This clone has just a few counts. DNA for the CDR3: TGTGCCAGCAGCCTCACCCAAACAGGGACCCGTAATTCACCCCTCCACTTT. Protein product: CASSLTQTGTRNSPLHF. The chain couples TRBV28 to TRBJ1-6, with D perhaps TRBD1 (6 bases). In germline, CDR1 is MDHEN, CDR2 SYDVKM. The CDR3 loop spans 17 amino acids. Trimming pared 6 bases from V and 6 bases from J, leaving 21 bases between.

Of note for this clone: Other DNA sequences of this sample code for an identical CDR3. The chain combines TRBV30 with TRBJ1-5; perhaps TRBD1 as D (6 bases). Germline CDR1 GTSNPN, CDR2 SVGIG (reference sequence). Trimming took 1 base from V and 5 from J, leaving 9 bases between them. The CDR3 runs to 13 residues. In nucleotides, the CDR3 is TGTGCCTGGAGTGGGGGGCGGGATCAGCCCCAGCATTTT. It is translated as CAWSGGRDQPQHF.

This chain connects TRBV27 to TRBJ1-6; D uncertain. The length of the CDR3 is 13 residues. V lost 8 bases to trimming and J lost 9 bases, with 14 bases between them. Germline CDR1 reads MNHEY; CDR2 reads SMNVEV (reference sequence). CDR3 sequence reads: CASYPDPRSPLHF. The CDR3 DNA follows: TGTGCCAGCTATCCGGACCCACGTTCACCCCTCCACTTT.

This sequence joins TRBV28 and TRBJ2-5; perhaps D is TRBD1 or TRBD2 (6 bases each). Germline-derived CDR1 and CDR2 are MDHEN and SYDVKM. The V gene lost 6 bases and the J gene lost 2 bases, with 31 bases spanning the gap. The CDR3 has 20 amino acids. CDR3 DNA: TGTGCCAGCAGCCCGGAGGGGACCCGGCTTCCGAAGGGGACACAAGAGACCCAGTACTTC. Translated, it gives CASSPEGTRLPKGTQETQYF.

The rearrangement uses TRBV7-2 and TRBJ1-1; no clear D gene. CDR1 and CDR2 (germline): SGHTA, FQGNSA. The CDR3 length is 14 residues. Trimming pared 5 bases from V and 4 bases from J, leaving 14 bases between. In nucleotides, the CDR3 is TGTGCCAGCAGCCTCGGGATGGTGAGCACTGAAGCTTTCTTT. Protein sequence: CASSLGMVSTEAFF.

The chain is built from TRBV28 and TRBJ2-7; D may be TRBD1 (6 bases). Germline V gene sequence: CDR1 MDHEN, CDR2 SYDVKM. The length of the CDR3 is 15 residues. V gave up 5 bases and J gave up 0 bases, with 14 bases separating them. CDR3 amino acids: CASSPRDKSSYEQYF. The CDR3 DNA reads TGTGCCAGCAGTCCCCGGGACAAGAGCTCCTACGAGCAGTACTTC.

Only a few counts were recorded for this clone. Other nucleotide sequences from this sample produce the same CDR3. CDR3 bases: TGTGCCAGTAGTATGGTAAATTCACCCCTCCACTTT. This encodes CASSMVNSPLHF. This chain connects TRBV19 to TRBJ1-6, with D hard to call. This CDR3 comprises 12 residues. The germline gives CDR1 LNHDA, CDR2 SQIVND (reference sequence). Trimming removed 3 bases from V and 7 bases from J, with 4 bases in between.

This clone is a singleton in its sample. Other DNA sequences within the sample encode an identical CDR3. The gene calls are TRBV6-1 and TRBJ1-5; possible D gene TRBD1, 5 bases. CDR1 and CDR2 (germline): MNHNS, SASEGT. The CDR3 extends over 13 amino acids. Trimming took off 8 bases at V and 2 bases at J, with 10 bases between the two ends. CDR3 nucleotides: TGTGCCAGCTCAGGGAGAGGCAATCAGCCCCAGCATTTT. This codes for CASSGRGNQPQHF.

The chain employs TRBV7-8 and TRBJ1-6; perhaps TRBD1 as D (5 bases). Germline values: CDR1 SGHVS, CDR2 FQNEAQ. Between the trimmed V and J ends, which lost 3 bases and 6 bases, there was a span of 12 bases. The CDR3 covers 15 residues. This CDR3 reads CASSFRQGGNSPLHF. CDR3 bases: TGTGCCAGCAGCTTTCGGCAGGGTGGTAATTCACCCCTCCACTTT.

The chain couples TRBV10-1 to TRBJ1-1; D gene unclear. CDR3 length: 13 amino acids. V was pared by 6 bases and J by 0 bases, with 8 bases between. Germline CDR1 and CDR2: WNHNN and SYGVQD (reference sequence). CDR3 sequence: CASRGDLNTEAFF. In DNA, the CDR3 is TGCGCCAGCAGGGGAGATTTGAACACTGAAGCTTTCTTT.

The V gene is TRBV5-4, the J gene TRBJ2-7, with 11 positions matching TRBD1. Germline V gives CDR1 SGHNT, CDR2 YYREEE (reference sequence). V lost 0 bases and J lost 4; bases outside the gene matches: 3. CDR3 length equals 15 residues. CDR3 residues: CASSLGRDRGYEQYF. The CDR3 DNA sequence: TGTGCCAGCAGCTTGGGTCGGGACAGGGGGTACGAGCAGTACTTC. The full variable domain, in which reference TRBV5-4 and TRBJ2-7 provide the parts outside the CDR3, is ETGVTQSPTHLIKTRGQQVTLRCSSQSGHNTVSWYQQALGQGPQFIFQYYREEENGRGNFPPRFSGLQFPNYSSELNVNALELDDSALYLCASSLGRDRGYEQYFGPGTRLTVT.

V usage is TRBV29-1 and J usage is TRBJ2-1, with D perhaps TRBD1 or TRBD2 (5 bases each). Looked up from germline, CDR1 is SQVTM and CDR2 is ANQGSEA. Trimming removed 2 bases from V and 5 bases from J, with 13 bases in between. The CDR3 consists of 14 residues. CDR3 nucleotide sequence: TGCAGCGTTGAATCTGGGATGGGGGACAATGAGCAGTTCTTC. Residues: CSVESGMGDNEQFF.

This chain links TRBV11-2 with TRBJ2-1; weak D call: TRBD2 (5 bases). The CDR3 has 13 residues. Germline CDR1 reads SGHAT; CDR2 reads FQNNGV. V dropped 2 bases and J dropped 6 bases, with 8 bases sitting between them. CDR3 DNA sequence: TGTGCCAGCAGCTTATTTGGAGGCAATGAGCAGTTCTTC. Its translation is CASSLFGGNEQFF.

V gene TRBV5-1 combines with J gene TRBJ2-7; D possibly corresponds to TRBD1 (8 bases). V gave up 3 bases and J gave up 2 bases, with 15 bases separating them. The CDR3 spans 15 residues. Germline V lookup: CDR1 SGHRS, CDR2 YFSETQ. The CDR3 nucleotides are TGCGCCAGCAGCTACGGACAGGGAGGGACCTACGAGCAGTACTTC. This translates into CASSYGQGGTYEQYF.

V usage is TRBV30 and J usage is TRBJ2-2; tentative D call: TRBD2 (5 bases). Trimming removed 5 bases from V and 5 bases from J, with 15 bases in between. CDR3 length: 14 residues. The germline V gene encodes CDR1 GTSNPN and CDR2 SVGIG (reference sequence). The CDR3 loop reads CAWFTASRTGELFF. CDR3 in DNA: TGTGCCTGGTTTACGGCTAGCAGGACCGGGGAGCTGTTTTTT.

CDR3 amino acids: CASSETYSNQPQHF. The DNA of the CDR3 is TGTGCCAGCAGCGAAACCTATAGCAATCAGCCCCAGCATTTT. V is TRBV7-9 and J is TRBJ1-5; D remains ambiguous. Trimming shortened V by 5 bases and J by 0 bases, and 8 bases separated the two germline ends. Germline V gene lookup returns CDR1 SEHNR and CDR2 FQNEAQ (reference sequence). This CDR3 is 14 amino acids long. The whole variable domain, filled in from reference TRBV7-9 and TRBJ1-5, reads DTGVSQNPRHKITKRGQNVTFRCDPISEHNRLYWYRQTLGQGPEFLTYFQNEAQLEKSRLLSDRFSAERPKGSFSTLEIQRTEQGDSAMYLCASSETYSNQPQHFGDGTRLSIL.